This TCR beta chain stems from a study of control samples from healthy donors and cancer patients. The trim removed 5 bases at V and 0 bases at J, leaving 16 bases unmatched. Germline V lookup: CDR1 MNHEY, CDR2 SVGEGT. The CDR3 sequence is 18 residues long. Using immunoSEQ multiplex PCR, the repertoire was profiled, and TCRdb retains in-frame clones only, with some absent. The sample gives around 74,000 clones, roughly 92% of which show up once; about 5% is in the top ten. Material: blood. The V gene is TRBV6-2 or TRBV6-3, the J gene TRBJ2-7; 7 bases are a match to TRBD2. This clonotype was obtained from a woman aged 60-70 years in good health. The CDR3 sequence is CASSLKNRAGRTSYEQYF. The CDR3 DNA is TGTGCCAGCAGTCTAAAAAATAGGGCCGGGAGGACCTCCTACGAGCAGTACTTC.